The T cell receptor (beta chain) described here comes from a study of blood T cells in healthy people across ages. Primers used in a second PCR of roughly 6 to 12 cycles were a sample-barcoded 5' primer and a J-beta primer mix. TCRdb re-called the 5' RACE reads with MiXCR, one entry per CDR3 protein. The table has roughly 2 million distinct CDR3 sequences, 40% to 55% seen once. The V and J ends lost 3 bases and 2 bases respectively, with 15 bases between them. The CDR3 sequence is 16 residues long. CDR1 is LGHDT and CDR2 is YNNKEL in the germline V gene (reference sequence). The origin of this receptor is a woman in her thirties or forties in good health. V gene TRBV3-1 combines with J gene TRBJ2-3; D uncertain. The sequenced sample consisted of blood. This CDR3 is CASSQRTRALTDTQYF. In DNA, the CDR3 is TGTGCCAGCAGCCAGCGGACGCGAGCACTCACAGATACGCAGTATTTT.